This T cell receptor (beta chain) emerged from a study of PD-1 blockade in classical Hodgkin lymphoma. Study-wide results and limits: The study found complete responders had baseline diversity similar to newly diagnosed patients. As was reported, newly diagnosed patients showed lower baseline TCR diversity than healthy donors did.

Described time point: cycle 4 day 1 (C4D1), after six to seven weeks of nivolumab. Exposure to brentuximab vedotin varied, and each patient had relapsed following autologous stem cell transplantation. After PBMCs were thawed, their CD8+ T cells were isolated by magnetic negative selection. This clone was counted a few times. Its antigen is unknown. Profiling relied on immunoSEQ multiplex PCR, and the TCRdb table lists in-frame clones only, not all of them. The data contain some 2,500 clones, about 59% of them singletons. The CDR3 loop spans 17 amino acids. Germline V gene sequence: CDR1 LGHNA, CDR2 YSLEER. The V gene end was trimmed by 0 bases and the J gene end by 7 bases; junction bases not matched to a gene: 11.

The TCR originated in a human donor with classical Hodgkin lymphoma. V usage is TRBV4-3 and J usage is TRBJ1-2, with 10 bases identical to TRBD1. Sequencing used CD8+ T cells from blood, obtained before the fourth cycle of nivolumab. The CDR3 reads CASSQDRGPGQGSGYTF. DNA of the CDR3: TGCGCCAGCAGCCAAGATCGGGGTCCGGGACAGGGGAGTGGCTACACCTTC.